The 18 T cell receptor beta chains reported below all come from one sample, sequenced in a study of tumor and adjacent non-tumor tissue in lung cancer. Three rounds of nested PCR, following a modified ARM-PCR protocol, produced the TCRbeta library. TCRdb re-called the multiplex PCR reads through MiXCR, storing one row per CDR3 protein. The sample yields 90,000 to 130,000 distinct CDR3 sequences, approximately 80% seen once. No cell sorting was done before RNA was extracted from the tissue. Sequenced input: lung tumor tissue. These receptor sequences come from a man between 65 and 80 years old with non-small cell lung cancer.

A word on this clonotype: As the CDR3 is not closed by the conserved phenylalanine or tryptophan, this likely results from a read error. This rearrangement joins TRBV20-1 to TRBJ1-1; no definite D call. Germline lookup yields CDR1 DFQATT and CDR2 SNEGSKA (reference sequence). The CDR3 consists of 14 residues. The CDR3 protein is CSARDLTSGTEAFL. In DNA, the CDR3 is TGCAGTGCTAGGGATCTGACCTCGGGCACTGAGGCTTTCCTT.

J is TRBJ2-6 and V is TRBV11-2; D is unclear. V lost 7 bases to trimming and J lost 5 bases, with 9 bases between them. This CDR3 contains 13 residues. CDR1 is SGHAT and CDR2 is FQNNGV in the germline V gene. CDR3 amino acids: CASTAAWANVLTF. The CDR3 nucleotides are TGTGCCAGCACCGCGGCATGGGCCAACGTCCTGACTTTC.

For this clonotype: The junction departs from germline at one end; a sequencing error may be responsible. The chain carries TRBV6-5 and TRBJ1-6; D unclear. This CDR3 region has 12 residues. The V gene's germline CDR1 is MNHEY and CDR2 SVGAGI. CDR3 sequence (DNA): TGTGCCAACAGTTACCAGAATCCACCCCTCCAGTTT. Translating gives CANSYQNPPLQF.

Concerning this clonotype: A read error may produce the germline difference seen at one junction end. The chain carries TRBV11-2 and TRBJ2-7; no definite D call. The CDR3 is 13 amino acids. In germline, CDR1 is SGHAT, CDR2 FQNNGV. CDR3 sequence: CASSLWTEREQHF. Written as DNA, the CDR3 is TGTGCCAGCAGTCTATGGACCGAGCGCGAGCAGCACTTC.

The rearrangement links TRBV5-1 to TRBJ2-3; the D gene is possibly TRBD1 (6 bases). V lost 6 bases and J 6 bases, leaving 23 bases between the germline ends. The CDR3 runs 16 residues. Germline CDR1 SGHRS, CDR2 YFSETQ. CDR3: CASNPFYSGGSDTQYF. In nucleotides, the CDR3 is TGCGCCAGCAACCCCTTTTATTCTGGGGGCTCGGATACGCAGTATTTT.

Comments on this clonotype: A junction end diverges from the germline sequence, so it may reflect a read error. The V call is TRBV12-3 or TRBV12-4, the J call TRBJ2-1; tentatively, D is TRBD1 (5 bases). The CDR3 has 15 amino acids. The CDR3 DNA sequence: TGTGCCAGCAGTCCGCAGGGAAGCTCCTACGATGAGCAGTTCTTC. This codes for CASSPQGSSYDEQFF.

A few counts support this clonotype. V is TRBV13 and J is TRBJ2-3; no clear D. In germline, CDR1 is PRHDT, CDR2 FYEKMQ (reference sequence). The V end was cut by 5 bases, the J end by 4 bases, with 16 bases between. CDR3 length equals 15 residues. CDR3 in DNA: TGTGCCAGCAGCCCAACCCCGGAGCTCGCAGATACGCAGTATTTT. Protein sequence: CASSPTPELADTQYF.

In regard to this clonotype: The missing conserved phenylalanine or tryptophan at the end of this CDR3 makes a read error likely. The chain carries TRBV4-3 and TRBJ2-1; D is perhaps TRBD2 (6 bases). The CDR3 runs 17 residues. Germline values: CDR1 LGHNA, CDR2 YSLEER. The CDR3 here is CASSQDPSGAEYNVQFY. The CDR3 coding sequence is TGCGCCAGCAGCCAAGACCCATCGGGAGCTGAATACAATGTGCAGTTCTAC.

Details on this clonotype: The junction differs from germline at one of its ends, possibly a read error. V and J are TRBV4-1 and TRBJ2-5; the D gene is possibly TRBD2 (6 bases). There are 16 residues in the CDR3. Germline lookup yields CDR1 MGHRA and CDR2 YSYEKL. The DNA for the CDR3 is TGCGCCAGCAGCCGCTTGGAACTAGCTAATCAAGAAACCCAGTACTTC. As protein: CASSRLELANQETQYF.

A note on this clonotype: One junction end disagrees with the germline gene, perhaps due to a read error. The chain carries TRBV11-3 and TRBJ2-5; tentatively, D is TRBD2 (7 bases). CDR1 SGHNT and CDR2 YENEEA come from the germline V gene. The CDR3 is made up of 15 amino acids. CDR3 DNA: TGTGCCAGCAGCTTAATCGTGCGGGGGCAAGAGACTCAGTACTTC. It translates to CASSLIVRGQETQYF.

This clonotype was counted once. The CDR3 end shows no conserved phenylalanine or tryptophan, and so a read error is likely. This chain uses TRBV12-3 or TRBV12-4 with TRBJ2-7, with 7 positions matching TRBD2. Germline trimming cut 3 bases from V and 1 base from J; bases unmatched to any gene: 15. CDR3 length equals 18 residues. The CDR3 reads CASSFWGGGKVGSYEQYL. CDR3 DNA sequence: TGTGCCAGCAGTTTTTGGGGGGGGGGGAAGGTCGGGTCCTACGAGCAGTACCTC.

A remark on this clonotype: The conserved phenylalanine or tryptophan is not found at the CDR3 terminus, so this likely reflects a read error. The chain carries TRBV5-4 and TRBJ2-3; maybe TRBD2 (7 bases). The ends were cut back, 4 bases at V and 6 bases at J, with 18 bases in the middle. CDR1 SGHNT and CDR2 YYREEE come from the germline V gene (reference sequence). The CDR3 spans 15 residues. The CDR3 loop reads CASSVGGGGRDTQYC. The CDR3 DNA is TGTGCCAGCAGCGTTGGGGGCGGGGGCCGGGATACGCAGTATTGT.

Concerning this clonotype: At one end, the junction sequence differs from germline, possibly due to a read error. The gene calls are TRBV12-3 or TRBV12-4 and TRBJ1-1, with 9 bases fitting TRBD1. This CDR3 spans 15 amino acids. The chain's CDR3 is CVSSPRETGGFEAFF. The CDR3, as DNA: TGTGTCAGCAGTCCCCGGGAGACAGGGGGTTTTGAAGCTTTCTTT.

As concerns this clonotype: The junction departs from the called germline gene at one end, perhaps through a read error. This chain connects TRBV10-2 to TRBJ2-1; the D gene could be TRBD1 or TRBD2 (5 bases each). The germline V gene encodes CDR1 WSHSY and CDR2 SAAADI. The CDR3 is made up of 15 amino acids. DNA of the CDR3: TGCGCCAGCAGGTCCCCGGGACCCCCTTCACATGATCAGTTCTTC. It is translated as CASRSPGPPSHDQFF.

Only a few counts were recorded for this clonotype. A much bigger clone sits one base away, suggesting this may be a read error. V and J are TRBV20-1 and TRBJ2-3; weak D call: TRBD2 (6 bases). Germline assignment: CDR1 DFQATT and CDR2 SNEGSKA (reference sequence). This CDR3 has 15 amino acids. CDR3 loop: CSTRDLERGTDTQYF. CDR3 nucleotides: TGCAGTACTAGAGATCTCGAGCGGGGCACAGATACGCAGTATTTT.

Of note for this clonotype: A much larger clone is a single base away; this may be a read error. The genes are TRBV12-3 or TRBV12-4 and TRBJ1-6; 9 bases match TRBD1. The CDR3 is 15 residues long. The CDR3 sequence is CTSSFFGQGNSPLHF. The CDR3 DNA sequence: TGTACCAGCAGTTTTTTCGGACAGGGGAATTCACCCCTCCACTTT.

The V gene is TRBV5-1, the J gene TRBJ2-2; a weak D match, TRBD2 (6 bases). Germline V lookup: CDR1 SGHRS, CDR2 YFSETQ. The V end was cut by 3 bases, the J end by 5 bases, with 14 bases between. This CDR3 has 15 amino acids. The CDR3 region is CASSSIAENTGELFF. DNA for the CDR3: TGCGCCAGCAGCTCTATAGCGGAAAATACCGGGGAGCTGTTTTTT.

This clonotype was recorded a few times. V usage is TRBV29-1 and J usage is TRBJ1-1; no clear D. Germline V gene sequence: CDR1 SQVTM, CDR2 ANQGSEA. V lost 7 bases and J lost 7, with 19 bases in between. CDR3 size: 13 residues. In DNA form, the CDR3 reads TGCAGCGCTGATCCGGGATCTAGAGATGAAGCTTTCTTT. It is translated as CSADPGSRDEAFF.